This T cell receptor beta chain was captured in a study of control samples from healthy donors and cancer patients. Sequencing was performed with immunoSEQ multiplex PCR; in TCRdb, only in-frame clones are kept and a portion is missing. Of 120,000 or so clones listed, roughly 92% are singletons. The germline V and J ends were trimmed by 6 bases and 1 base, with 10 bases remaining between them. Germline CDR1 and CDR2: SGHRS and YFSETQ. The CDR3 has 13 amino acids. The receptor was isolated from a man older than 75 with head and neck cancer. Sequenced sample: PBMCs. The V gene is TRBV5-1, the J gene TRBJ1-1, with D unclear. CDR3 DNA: TGCGCCAGCATAGGGCGGACGAACACTGAAGCTTTCTTT. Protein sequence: CASIGRTNTEAFF.